These 22 T cell receptor beta chains originate from one sample sequenced in a study of response to subunit inactivated influenza vaccine. MiXCR was run by TCRdb on the RT-PCR reads, yielding one entry per CDR3 protein. The data show 290,000 or so distinct CDR3 sequences, with about 20% seen just once and 10% held by the top ten. This sample comprised PBMCs from blood, obtained 21 months after vaccination. The receptors derive from a man aged 45-69 years who received an inactivated influenza vaccine.

The CDR3 reads CASSLAQGSSGYTF. CDR3 DNA sequence: TGTGCCAGCAGCTTAGCGCAGGGATCCTCTGGCTACACCTTC. V is TRBV7-9 and J is TRBJ1-2; possible D gene TRBD1, 5 bases. Germline V gene data show CDR1 as SEHNR and CDR2 as FQNEAQ (reference sequence). This CDR3 comprises 14 residues. Trimming took 0 bases from V and 7 from J, leaving 12 bases between them.

J is TRBJ1-6 and V is TRBV20-1; D not certain. This CDR3 has 12 residues. Deletions cut 7 bases from V and 12 bases from J, with 16 bases between. The V gene's germline CDR1 is DFQATT and CDR2 SNEGSKA (reference sequence). CDR3 in DNA: TGCAGTGTGTTCGTGGCGGATTTACCCCTCCACTTT. Translating it yields CSVFVADLPLHF.

This clonotype was seen a handful of times. This sequence joins TRBV5-1 and TRBJ2-1; D call uncertain. The CDR3 contains 14 residues. Trimming pared 0 bases from V and 4 bases from J, leaving 8 bases between. Per the germline V gene, CDR1 is SGHRS and CDR2 is YFSETQ. CDR3 sequence (DNA): TGCGCCAGCAGCTTGGCCCAGCCGTACAATGAGCAGTTCTTC. It codes for CASSLAQPYNEQFF.

The CDR3 DNA sequence: TGTGCCAGCAGCCAAGTCGGCAGGGCTCAAGAGACCCAGTACTTC. Amino acids: CASSQVGRAQETQYF. The rearrangement links TRBV3-1 to TRBJ2-5, with a possible D match to TRBD1 (5 bases). CDR3 length equals 15 residues. Trimming cost V 1 base and J 2 bases, with 11 bases left between them. Germline V lookup: CDR1 LGHDT, CDR2 YNNKEL (reference sequence).

In its sample, this clonotype was seen a few times. The CDR3 reads CASSQPAPLGNSYNSPLHF. CDR3 sequence (DNA): TGTGCCAGCAGTCAACCCGCGCCGCTGGGGAACTCCTATAATTCACCCCTCCACTTT. The J gene is TRBJ1-6, the V gene TRBV6-2 or TRBV6-3; D call uncertain. This CDR3 contains 19 residues. Trimming pared 5 bases from V and 0 bases from J, leaving 20 bases between. Germline loops: CDR1 MNHEY, CDR2 SVGEGT.

Regarding this clonotype: The limits of the CDR3 on the DNA are not certain, so only TCRdb's listed CDR3 is given. V gene TRBV15 combines with J gene TRBJ2-7; the D segment call TRBD1 is taken from the table without a DNA check. CDR1 is LNHNV and CDR2 is YYDKDF in the germline V gene (reference sequence). The CDR3 length is 14 residues, termini included. The CDR3 is CATSSTSQGYEQYF.

This sequence joins TRBV3-1 and TRBJ2-1; D perhaps matches TRBD1 (6 bases). Germline loops: CDR1 LGHDT, CDR2 YNNKEL (reference sequence). V shed 0 bases and J shed 7 bases, with 13 bases lying between them. The CDR3 has 15 residues. The CDR3 spells CASSQEAPGANEQFF. The CDR3 bases are TGTGCCAGCAGCCAAGAAGCTCCAGGGGCGAATGAGCAGTTCTTC.

This clonotype has more than one count but fewer than ten. This chain uses TRBV20-1 with TRBJ1-5; no definite D call. In germline, CDR1 is DFQATT, CDR2 SNEGSKA (reference sequence). V lost 3 bases, J lost 0 bases, and 9 bases lay in between. This CDR3 has 14 residues. The CDR3 nucleotides read TGCAGTGCTAGTTCCAGAAATAGCAATCAGCCCCAGCATTTT. Amino acids: CSASSRNSNQPQHF.

This clonotype was seen repeatedly, ten times or more. The chain employs TRBV12-3 or TRBV12-4 and TRBJ1-1; the D gene is possibly TRBD1 (6 bases). V lost 6 bases and J lost 1, with 9 bases in between. CDR3 length equals 13 residues. The CDR3 region is CASRNRENTEAFF. CDR3 nucleotides: TGTGCCAGCAGGAACAGGGAGAACACTGAAGCTTTCTTT.

The chain combines TRBV29-1 with TRBJ2-1; a possible D gene is TRBD2 (6 bases). Deletions cut 8 bases from V and 2 bases from J, with 16 bases between. The germline V gene has CDR1 SQVTM and CDR2 ANQGSEA. There are 14 residues in the CDR3. The CDR3 loop reads CSTTGGAPYNEQFF. The CDR3 DNA is TGCAGCACGACTGGCGGGGCCCCCTACAATGAGCAGTTCTTC.

V usage is TRBV5-5 and J usage is TRBJ1-1; 8 positions match TRBD1. V shed 4 bases and J 5 bases; nucleotides not matched to a gene: 7. Germline CDR1 reads SGHKS; CDR2 reads YYEKEE (reference sequence). This CDR3 is built from 14 residues. CDR3 in amino acids: CASSQGQGWTEAFF. CDR3 DNA: TGTGCCAGCAGCCAAGGACAGGGTTGGACTGAAGCTTTCTTT.

V is TRBV28 and J is TRBJ1-5; D ambiguous. Trimming took 5 bases from V and 9 from J, leaving 8 bases between them. Germline V CDR1 and CDR2: MDHEN, SYDVKM. This CDR3 has 11 residues. CDR3 in amino acids: CASSTEGPQHF. In DNA form, the CDR3 reads TGTGCCAGCAGTACCGAAGGGCCCCAGCATTTT.

The chain uses TRBV15 and TRBJ2-1; D might be TRBD2 (5 bases). This CDR3 comprises 14 residues. V lost 6 bases and J 0 bases, leaving 9 bases between the germline ends. The germline V gene encodes CDR1 LNHNV and CDR2 YYDKDF (reference sequence). CDR3: CATREESSYNEQFF. The CDR3 bases are TGTGCCACCAGGGAGGAGAGCTCCTACAATGAGCAGTTCTTC.

This sequence joins TRBV2 and TRBJ2-7; D is perhaps TRBD2 (5 bases). The germline V and J ends were trimmed by 2 bases and 6 bases, with 20 bases remaining between them. Germline CDR1 and CDR2: SNHLY and FYNNEI. This CDR3 spans 16 amino acids. Written as DNA, the CDR3 is TGTGCCAGCAGTGAATTGGCGCCCGGGGTCCCCTGCGAGCAGTACTTC. Translation: CASSELAPGVPCEQYF.

In this sample, this clonotype turned up a few times. The V and J genes are TRBV6-5 and TRBJ2-5; a possible D gene is TRBD1 (5 bases). Between the trimmed V and J ends, which lost 6 bases and 5 bases, there was a span of 10 bases. CDR1 is MNHEY and CDR2 is SVGAGI in the germline V gene. This CDR3 comprises 12 residues. In DNA form, the CDR3 reads TGTGCCAGCAGGGGATCAGGGGAGACCCAGTACTTC. Protein product: CASRGSGETQYF.

This chain links TRBV10-1 with TRBJ2-2; TRBD2 agrees at 12 bases. CDR1 is WNHNN and CDR2 is SYGVQD in the germline V gene (reference sequence). The CDR3 is made up of 16 amino acids. V dropped 3 bases and J dropped 6; count of bases not matched to a gene: 5. CDR3 in DNA: TGCGCCAGCAGTGATCAACGACTAGCGGGGGCCGGGGAGCTGTTTTTT. Residues: CASSDQRLAGAGELFF.

A remark on this clonotype: One end of the junction does not line up with germline, which may come from a read error. The genes are TRBV2 and TRBJ1-4; D unresolved. Germline V gives CDR1 SNHLY, CDR2 FYNNEI. There are 15 residues in the CDR3. CDR3 coding DNA: TGTGCCAGCAGTGAGGGATACAGACCCAATGAAGAACTGTTTTTT. This encodes CASSEGYRPNEELFF.

This clonotype was found a few times. J is TRBJ1-6 and V is TRBV5-1; a weak D match, TRBD1 (5 bases). CDR1 is SGHRS, CDR2 YFSETQ, per germline. V was cut by 4 bases and J by 3 bases, with 8 bases left in between. The CDR3 runs 14 residues. CDR3 residues: CASSEQDYNSPLHF. CDR3 sequence (DNA): TGCGCCAGCAGCGAACAGGACTATAATTCACCCCTCCACTTT.

This sequence joins TRBV4-3 and TRBJ1-2; 7 bases are a match to TRBD1. The germline V gene encodes CDR1 LGHNA and CDR2 YSLEER. The CDR3 consists of 15 residues. V trimming: 0 bases; J trimming: 4 bases; junction bases outside the gene matches: 5. CDR3 DNA: TGCGCCAGCAGCCAAGAGGGACAGCCAGTCTATGGCTACACCTTC. Its translation is CASSQEGQPVYGYTF.

This clonotype was seen many times. This chain links TRBV4-2 with TRBJ1-2, with unresolved D. From germline, CDR1 is LGHNA and CDR2 YNFKEQ. Deletions cut 0 bases from V and 2 bases from J, with 10 bases between. The CDR3 loop spans 15 amino acids. The CDR3 DNA reads TGTGCCAGCAGCCAAGATCTGACGGAAAACTATGGCTACACCTTC. It encodes CASSQDLTENYGYTF.

This chain uses TRBV14 with TRBJ2-7, with no clear D. Trimming cost V 5 bases and J 5 bases, with 10 bases left between them. Per the germline V gene, CDR1 is SGHDN and CDR2 is FVKESK. This CDR3 region has 12 residues. The CDR3 region has the DNA TGTGCCAGCAGCTCGCTTAGGGACGAGCAGTACTTC. Translated, it gives CASSSLRDEQYF.

This sequence joins TRBV24-1 and TRBJ2-2; a weak D match, TRBD1 (5 bases). Germline-derived CDR1 and CDR2 are KGHDR and SFDVKD. The CDR3 covers 16 residues. V was trimmed by 4 bases and J by 4 bases, leaving 15 bases between them. Written as DNA, the CDR3 is TGTGCCACCAGTGACCCCTCCCAGGGTGGCACCGGGGAGCTGTTTTTT. As protein: CATSDPSQGGTGELFF.